Described below is a single T cell receptor beta chain sequence and its context. Seattle patients were enrolled while actively infected and followed longitudinally. The sample comes from a study of blood T cell repertoires in COVID-19. Study at large: Italy, Spain and the United States were the sources of the convalescent and acute COVID-19 samples. In each case, the material was cDNA or gDNA derived from T cells, B-cell-depleted T cells, or PBMCs.

Authors' processing steps: Amplification of reference gene primers was used by the study to estimate nucleated cell counts. Libraries were prepared by immunoSEQ multiplex PCR; TCRdb keeps only in-frame clonotypes and omits some of them. That table gives V, J and clone size, and the DNA gave D and trimming. The data contain fewer than 300,000 clones, about 87% of them singletons. CDR1 and CDR2 (germline): SGDLS, YYNGEE. V gave up 3 bases and J gave up 7 bases, with 16 bases separating them. The CDR3 extends over 14 amino acids. The rearrangement uses TRBV9 and TRBJ1-2, with D possibly being TRBD1 (6 bases). The clonotype comes from a woman in her fifties or sixties with COVID-19, enrolled during active disease. Sequencing was performed on peripheral blood. The CDR3 loop is CASSARLGGLGYTF. The DNA for the CDR3 is TGTGCCAGCAGCGCCCGCTTGGGGGGGCTTGGCTACACCTTC. The full variable domain, with the rest looked up from reference TRBV9 and TRBJ1-2, is DSGVTQTPKHLITATGQRVTLRCSPRSGDLSVYWYQQSLDQGLQFLIQYYNGEERAKGNILERFSAQQFPDLHSELNLSSLELGDSALYFCASSARLGGLGYTFGSGTRLTVV.